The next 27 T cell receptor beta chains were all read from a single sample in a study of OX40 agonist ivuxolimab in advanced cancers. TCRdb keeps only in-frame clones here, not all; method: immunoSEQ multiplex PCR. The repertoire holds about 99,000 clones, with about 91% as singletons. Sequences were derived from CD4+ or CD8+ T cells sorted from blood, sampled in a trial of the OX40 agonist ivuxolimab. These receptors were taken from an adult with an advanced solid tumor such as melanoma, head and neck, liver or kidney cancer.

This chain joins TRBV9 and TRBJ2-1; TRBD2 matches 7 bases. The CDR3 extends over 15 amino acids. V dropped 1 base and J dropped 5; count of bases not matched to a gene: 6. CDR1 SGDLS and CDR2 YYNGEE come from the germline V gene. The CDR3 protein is CASSVTQRDNNEQFF. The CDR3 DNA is TGTGCCAGCAGCGTAACCCAGCGGGATAACAATGAGCAGTTCTTC.

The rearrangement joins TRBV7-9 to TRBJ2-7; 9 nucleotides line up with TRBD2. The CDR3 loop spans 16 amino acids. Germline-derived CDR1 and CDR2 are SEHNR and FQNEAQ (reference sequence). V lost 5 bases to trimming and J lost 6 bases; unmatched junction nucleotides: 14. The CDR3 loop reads CASSTYAGGTVGEQYF. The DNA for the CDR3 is TGTGCCAGCAGCACATACGCGGGAGGGACCGTGGGCGAGCAGTACTTC.

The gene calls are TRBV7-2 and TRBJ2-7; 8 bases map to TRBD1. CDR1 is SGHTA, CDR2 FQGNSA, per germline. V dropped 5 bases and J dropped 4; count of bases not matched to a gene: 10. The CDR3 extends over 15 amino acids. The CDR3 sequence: CASSPGSGGKYEQYF. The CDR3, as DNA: TGTGCCAGCAGCCCAGGGTCAGGGGGCAAATACGAGCAGTACTTC. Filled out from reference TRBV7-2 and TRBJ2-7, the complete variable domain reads GAGVSQSPSNKVTEKGKDVELRCDPISGHTALYWYRQSLGQGLEFLIYFQGNSAPDKSGLPSDRFSAERTGGSVSTLTIQRTQQEDSAVYLCASSPGSGGKYEQYFGPGTRLTVT.

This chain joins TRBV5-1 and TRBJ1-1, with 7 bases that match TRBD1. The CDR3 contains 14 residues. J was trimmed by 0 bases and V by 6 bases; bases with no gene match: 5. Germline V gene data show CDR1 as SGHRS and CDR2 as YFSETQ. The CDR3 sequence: CASKTGTVNTEAFF. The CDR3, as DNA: TGCGCCAGCAAAACCGGGACAGTGAACACTGAAGCTTTCTTT.

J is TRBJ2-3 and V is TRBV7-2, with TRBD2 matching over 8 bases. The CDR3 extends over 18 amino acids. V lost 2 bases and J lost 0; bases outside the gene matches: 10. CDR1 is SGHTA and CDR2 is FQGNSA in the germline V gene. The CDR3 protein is CASSLIASGRASTDTQYF. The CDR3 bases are TGTGCCAGCAGCTTAATAGCTAGCGGGCGGGCAAGCACAGATACGCAGTATTTT.

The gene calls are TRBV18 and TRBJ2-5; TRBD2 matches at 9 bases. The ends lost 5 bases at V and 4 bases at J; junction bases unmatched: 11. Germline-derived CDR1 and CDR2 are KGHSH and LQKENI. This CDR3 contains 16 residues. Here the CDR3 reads CASSTTIAGVGETQYF. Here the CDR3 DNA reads TGTGCCAGCTCAACCACCATAGCGGGAGTAGGAGAGACCCAGTACTTC.

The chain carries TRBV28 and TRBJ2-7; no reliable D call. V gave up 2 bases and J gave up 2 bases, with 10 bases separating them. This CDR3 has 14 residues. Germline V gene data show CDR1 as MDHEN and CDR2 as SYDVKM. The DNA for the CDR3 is TGTGCCAGCAGTTTACTGGGCCGAACCTACGAGCAGTACTTC. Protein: CASSLLGRTYEQYF.

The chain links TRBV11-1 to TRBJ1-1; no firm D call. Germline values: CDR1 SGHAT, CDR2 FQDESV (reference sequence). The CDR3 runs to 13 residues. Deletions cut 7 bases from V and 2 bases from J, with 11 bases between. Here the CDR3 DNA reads TGTGCCAGCACCCTGTCGGTCAACACTGAAGCTTTCTTT. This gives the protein CASTLSVNTEAFF.

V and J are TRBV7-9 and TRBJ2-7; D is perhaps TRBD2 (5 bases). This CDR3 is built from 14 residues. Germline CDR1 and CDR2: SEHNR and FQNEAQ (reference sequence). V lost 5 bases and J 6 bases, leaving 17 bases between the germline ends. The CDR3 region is CASSQDPGRGEQYF. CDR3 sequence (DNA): TGTGCCAGCAGCCAGGATCCGGGGAGAGGCGAGCAGTACTTC.

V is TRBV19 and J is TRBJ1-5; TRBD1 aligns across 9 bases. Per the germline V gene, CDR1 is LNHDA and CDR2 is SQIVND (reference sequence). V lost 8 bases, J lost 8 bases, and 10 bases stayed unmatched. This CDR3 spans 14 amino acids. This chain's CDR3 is CASLGGQGVEPQHF. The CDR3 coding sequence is TGTGCCAGTCTGGGGGGACAGGGTGTAGAGCCCCAGCATTTT. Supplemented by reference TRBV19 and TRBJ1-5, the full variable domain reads DGGITQSPKYLFRKEGQNVTLSCEQNLNHDAMYWYRQDPGQGLRLIYYSQIVNDFQKGDIAEGYSVSREKKESFPLTVTSAQKNPTAFYLCASLGGQGVEPQHFGDGTRLSIL.

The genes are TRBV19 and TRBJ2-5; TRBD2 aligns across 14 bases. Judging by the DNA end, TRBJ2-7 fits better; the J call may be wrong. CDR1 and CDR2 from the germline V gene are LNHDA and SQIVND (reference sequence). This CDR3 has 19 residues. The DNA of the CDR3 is TGTGCCAGTAGTATAGTTCTCGGGACTAGCGGGGGATACTCCTACGAGCAGTACTTC. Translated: CASSIVLGTSGGYSYEQYF.

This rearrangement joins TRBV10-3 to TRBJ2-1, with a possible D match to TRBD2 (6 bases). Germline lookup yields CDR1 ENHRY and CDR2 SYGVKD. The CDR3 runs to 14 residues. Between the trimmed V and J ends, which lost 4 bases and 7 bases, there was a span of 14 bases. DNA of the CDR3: TGTGCCATCAGTGTTAACCAGGCGGGAAATGAGCAGTTCTTC. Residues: CAISVNQAGNEQFF.

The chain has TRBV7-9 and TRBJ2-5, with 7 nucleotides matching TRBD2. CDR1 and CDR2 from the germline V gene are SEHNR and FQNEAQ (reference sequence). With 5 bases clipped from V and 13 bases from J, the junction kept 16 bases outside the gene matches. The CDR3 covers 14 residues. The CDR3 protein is CASSTVSGGRVLYF. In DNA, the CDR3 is TGTGCCAGCAGCACCGTCTCTGGCGGGAGAGTCTTGTACTTC. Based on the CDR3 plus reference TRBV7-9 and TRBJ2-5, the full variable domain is DTGVSQNPRHKITKRGQNVTFRCDPISEHNRLYWYRQTLGQGPEFLTYFQNEAQLEKSRLLSDRFSAERPKGSFSTLEIQRTEQGDSAMYLCASSTVSGGRVLYFGPGTRLLVL.

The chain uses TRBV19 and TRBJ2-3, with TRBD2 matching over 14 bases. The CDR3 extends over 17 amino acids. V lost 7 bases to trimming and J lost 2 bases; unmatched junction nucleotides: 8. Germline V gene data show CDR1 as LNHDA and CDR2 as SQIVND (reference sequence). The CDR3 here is CASTRTSGRIDTDTQYF. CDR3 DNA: TGTGCCAGTACGCGGACTAGCGGGAGGATTGACACAGATACGCAGTATTTT.

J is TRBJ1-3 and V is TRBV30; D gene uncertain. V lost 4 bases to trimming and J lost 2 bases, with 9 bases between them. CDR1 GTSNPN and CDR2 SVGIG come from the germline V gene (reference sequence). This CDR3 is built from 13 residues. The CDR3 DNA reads TGTGCCTGGAAGAACGGGCCTGGAAACACCATATATTTT. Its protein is CAWKNGPGNTIYF. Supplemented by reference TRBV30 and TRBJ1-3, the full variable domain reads SQTIHQWPATLVQPVGSPLSLECTVEGTSNPNLYWYRQAAGRGLQLLFYSVGIGQISSEVPQNLSASRPQDRQFILSSKKLLLSDSGFYLCAWKNGPGNTIYFGEGSWLTVV.

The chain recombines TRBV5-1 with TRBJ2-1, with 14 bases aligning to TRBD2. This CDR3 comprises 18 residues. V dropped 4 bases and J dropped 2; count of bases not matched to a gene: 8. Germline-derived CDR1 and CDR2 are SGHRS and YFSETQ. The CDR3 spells CASSPLTSGRAAYNEQFF. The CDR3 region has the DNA TGCGCCAGCAGCCCCTTGACTAGCGGGAGGGCCGCCTACAATGAGCAGTTCTTC.

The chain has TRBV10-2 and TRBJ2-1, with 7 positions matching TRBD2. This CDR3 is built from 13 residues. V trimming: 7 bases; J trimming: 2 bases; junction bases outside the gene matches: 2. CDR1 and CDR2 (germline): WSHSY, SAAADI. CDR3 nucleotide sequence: TGCGCCAGCAAGGCGGGAGCCTACAATGAGCAGTTCTTC. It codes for CASKAGAYNEQFF.

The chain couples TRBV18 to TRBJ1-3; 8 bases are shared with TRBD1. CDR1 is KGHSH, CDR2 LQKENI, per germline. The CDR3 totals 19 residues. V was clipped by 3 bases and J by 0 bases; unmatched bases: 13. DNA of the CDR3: TGTGCCAGCTCACCCGTCCCGGGACAGGCGCGCATCTCTGGAAACACCATATATTTT. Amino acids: CASSPVPGQARISGNTIYF. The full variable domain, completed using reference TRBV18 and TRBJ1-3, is NAGVMQNPRHLVRRRGQEARLRCSPMKGHSHVYWYRQLPEEGLKFMVYLQKENIIDESGMPKERFSAEFPKEGPSILRIQQVVRGDSAAYFCASSPVPGQARISGNTIYFGEGSWLTVV.

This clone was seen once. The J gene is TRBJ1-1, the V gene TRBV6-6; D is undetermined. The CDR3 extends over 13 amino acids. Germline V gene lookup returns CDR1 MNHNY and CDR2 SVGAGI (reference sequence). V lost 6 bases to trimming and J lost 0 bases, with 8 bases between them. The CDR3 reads CASSQGLNTEAFF. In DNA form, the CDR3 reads TGTGCCAGCAGCCAAGGATTGAACACTGAAGCTTTCTTT.

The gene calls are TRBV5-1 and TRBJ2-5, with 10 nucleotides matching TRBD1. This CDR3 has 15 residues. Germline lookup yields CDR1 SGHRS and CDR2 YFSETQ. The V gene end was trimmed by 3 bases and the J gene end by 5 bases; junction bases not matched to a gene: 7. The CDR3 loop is CASSSGTGVRETQYF. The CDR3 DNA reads TGCGCCAGCAGCTCCGGGACAGGGGTTAGGGAGACCCAGTACTTC.

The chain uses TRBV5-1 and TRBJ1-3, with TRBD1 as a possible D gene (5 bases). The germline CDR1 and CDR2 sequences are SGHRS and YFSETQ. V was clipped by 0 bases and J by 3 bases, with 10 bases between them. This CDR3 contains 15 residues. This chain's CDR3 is CASSLVGGGGNTIYF. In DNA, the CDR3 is TGCGCCAGCAGCTTGGTTGGGGGAGGTGGAAACACCATATATTTT.

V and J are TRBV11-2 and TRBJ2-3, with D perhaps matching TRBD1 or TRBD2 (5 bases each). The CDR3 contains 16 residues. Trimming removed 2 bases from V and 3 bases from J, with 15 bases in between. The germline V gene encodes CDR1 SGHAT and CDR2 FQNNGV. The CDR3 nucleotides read TGTGCCAGCAGCTTACGGTTCGGGACCGGGACAGATACGCAGTATTTT. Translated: CASSLRFGTGTDTQYF.

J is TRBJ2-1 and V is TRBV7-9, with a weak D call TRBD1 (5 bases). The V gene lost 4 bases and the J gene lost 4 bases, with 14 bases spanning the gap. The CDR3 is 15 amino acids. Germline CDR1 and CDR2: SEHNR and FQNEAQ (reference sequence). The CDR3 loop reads CASSSRGPRYNEQFF. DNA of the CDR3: TGTGCCAGCAGCTCAAGGGGCCCTAGGTACAATGAGCAGTTCTTC.

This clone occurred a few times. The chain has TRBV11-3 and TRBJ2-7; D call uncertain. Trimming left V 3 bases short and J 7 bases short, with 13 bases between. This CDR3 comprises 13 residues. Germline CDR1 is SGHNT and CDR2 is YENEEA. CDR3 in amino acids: CASSLGSVGEQYF. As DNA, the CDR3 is TGTGCCAGCAGCTTGGGCTCCGTAGGAGAGCAGTACTTC.

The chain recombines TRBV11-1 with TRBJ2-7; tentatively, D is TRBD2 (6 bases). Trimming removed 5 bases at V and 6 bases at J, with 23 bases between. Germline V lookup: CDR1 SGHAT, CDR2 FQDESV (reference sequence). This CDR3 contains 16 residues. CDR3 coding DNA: TGTGCCAGCAGCCGGCCCGGGAGCCCGAAGGAGCGCGAGCAGTACTTC. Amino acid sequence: CASSRPGSPKEREQYF. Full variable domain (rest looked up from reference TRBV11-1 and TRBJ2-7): EAEVAQSPRYKITEKSQAVAFWCDPISGHATLYWYRQILGQGPELLVQFQDESVVDDSQLPKDRFSAERLKGVDSTLKIQPAELGDSAMYLCASSRPGSPKEREQYFGPGTRLTVT.

Here the CDR3 reads CASSLSENTEAFF. CDR3 DNA sequence: TGTGCCAGCAGCTTATCAGAGAACACTGAAGCTTTCTTT. The rearrangement links TRBV11-3 to TRBJ1-1, with unresolved D. CDR1 SGHNT and CDR2 YENEEA come from the germline V gene. The V end lost 2 bases, the J end lost 1 base, and 5 bases lay between the germline ends. This CDR3 comprises 13 residues.

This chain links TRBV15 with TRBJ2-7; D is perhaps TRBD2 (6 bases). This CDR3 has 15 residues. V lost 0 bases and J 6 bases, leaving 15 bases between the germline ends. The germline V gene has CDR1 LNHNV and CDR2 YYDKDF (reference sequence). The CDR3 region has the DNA TGTGCCACCAGCAGAGAGTGGGCTAGCGCGGCCGAGCAGTACTTC. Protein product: CATSREWASAAEQYF.